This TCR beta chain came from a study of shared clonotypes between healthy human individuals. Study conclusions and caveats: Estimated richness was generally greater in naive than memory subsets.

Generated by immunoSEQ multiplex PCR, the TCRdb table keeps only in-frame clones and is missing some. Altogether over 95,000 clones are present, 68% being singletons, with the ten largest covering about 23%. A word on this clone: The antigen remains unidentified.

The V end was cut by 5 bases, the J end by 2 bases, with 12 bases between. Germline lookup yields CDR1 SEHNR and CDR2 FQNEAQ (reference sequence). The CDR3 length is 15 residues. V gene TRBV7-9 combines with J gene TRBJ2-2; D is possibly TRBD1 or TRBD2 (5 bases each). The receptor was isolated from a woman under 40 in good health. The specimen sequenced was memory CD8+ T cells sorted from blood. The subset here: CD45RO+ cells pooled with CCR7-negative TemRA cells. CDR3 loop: CASSPGTRNTGELFF. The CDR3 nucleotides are TGTGCCAGCAGCCCCGGGACCAGAAACACCGGGGAGCTGTTTTTT.